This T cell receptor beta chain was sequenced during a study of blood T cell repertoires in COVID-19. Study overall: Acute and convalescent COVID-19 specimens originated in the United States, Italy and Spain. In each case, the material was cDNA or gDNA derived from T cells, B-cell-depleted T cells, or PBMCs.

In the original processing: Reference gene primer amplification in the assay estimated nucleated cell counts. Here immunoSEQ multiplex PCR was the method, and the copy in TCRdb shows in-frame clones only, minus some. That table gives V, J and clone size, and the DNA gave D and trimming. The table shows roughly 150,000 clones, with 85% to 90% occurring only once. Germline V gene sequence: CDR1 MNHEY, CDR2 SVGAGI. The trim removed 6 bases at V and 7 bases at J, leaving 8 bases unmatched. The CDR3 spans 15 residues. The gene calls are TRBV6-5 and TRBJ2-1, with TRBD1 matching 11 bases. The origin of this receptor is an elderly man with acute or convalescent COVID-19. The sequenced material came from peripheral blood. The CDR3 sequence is CASSPGTGGTNEQFF. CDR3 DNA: TGTGCCAGCAGCCCCGGGACAGGGGGTACAAATGAGCAGTTCTTC.